This T cell receptor (beta chain) was identified in a study of CD8 T cells in ankylosing spondylitis. Germline CDR1 SGHRS, CDR2 YFSETQ. V lost 0 bases and J lost 3, with 11 bases in between. This CDR3 region has 15 residues. The table lists this clonotype with a few counts. The antigen remains undetermined. TCRdb ran MiXCR on the 5' RACE reads and lists one entry per CDR3 protein. The sample yields approximately 440,000 distinct CDR3 sequences, over 15% seen once. Overall study findings and caveats: Reportedly, matched ankylosing spondylitis synovial fluid was significantly enriched for disease-linked clones. For ankylosing spondylitis blood, a TCR beta motif of 7 or 8 highly homologous variants appeared characteristic. CD8+ disease-linked clones were present at relatively low frequencies in blood.

This TCR came from a male donor with ankylosing spondylitis. The sequenced sample was blood, either unsorted or a sorted T cell fraction (not recorded which). J is TRBJ2-3 and V is TRBV5-1; D is perhaps TRBD2 (6 bases). This chain's CDR3 is CASSLGAGLTDTQYF. The CDR3 DNA sequence: TGCGCCAGCAGCTTGGGGGCAGGACTAACAGATACGCAGTATTTT.